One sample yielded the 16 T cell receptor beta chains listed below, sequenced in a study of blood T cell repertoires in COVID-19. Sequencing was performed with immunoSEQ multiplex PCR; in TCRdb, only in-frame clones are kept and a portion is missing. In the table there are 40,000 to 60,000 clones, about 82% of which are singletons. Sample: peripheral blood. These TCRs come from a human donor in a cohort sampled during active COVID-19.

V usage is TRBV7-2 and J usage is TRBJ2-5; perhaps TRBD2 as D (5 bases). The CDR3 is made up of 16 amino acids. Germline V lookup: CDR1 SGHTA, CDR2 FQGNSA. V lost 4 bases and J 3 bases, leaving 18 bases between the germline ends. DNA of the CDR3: TGTGCCAGCAGCTACCGACGGCGGAGGCTCAAAGAGACCCAGTACTTC. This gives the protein CASSYRRRRLKETQYF.

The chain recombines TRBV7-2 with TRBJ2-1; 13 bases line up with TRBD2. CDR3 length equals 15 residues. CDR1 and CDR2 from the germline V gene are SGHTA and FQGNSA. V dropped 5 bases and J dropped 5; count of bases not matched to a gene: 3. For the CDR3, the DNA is TGTGCCAGCAGCCGGACTAGCGGGGGCAACAATGAGCAGTTCTTC. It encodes CASSRTSGGNNEQFF.

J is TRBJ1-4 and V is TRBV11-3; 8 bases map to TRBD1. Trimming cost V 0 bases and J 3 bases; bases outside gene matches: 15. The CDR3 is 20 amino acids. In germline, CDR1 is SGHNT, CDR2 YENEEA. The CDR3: CASSLEAPGGSVVANEKLFF. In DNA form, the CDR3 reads TGTGCCAGCAGCTTAGAGGCGCCAGGGGGCTCGGTCGTCGCTAATGAAAAACTGTTTTTT.

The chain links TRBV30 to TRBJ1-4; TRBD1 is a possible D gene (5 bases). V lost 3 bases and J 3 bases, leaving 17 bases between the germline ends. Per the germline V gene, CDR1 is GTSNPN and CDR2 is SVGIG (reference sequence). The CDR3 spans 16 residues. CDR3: CAWSEGSLTANEKLFF. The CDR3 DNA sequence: TGTGCCTGGAGCGAAGGCTCTCTGACAGCTAATGAAAAACTGTTTTTT.

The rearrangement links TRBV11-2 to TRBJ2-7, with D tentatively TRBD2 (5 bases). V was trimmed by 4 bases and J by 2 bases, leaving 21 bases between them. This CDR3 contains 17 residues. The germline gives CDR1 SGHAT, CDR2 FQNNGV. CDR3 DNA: TGTGCCAGCAGCTCAATACGGACTCGGTCCCCGACCTACGAGCAGTACTTC. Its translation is CASSSIRTRSPTYEQYF.

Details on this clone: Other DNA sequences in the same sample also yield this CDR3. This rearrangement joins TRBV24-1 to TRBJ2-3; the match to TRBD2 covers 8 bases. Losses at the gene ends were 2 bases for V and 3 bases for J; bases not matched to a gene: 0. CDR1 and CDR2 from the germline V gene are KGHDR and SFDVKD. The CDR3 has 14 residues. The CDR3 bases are TGTGCCACCAGTGATTCGGGAGGGACAGATACGCAGTATTTT. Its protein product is CATSDSGGTDTQYF.

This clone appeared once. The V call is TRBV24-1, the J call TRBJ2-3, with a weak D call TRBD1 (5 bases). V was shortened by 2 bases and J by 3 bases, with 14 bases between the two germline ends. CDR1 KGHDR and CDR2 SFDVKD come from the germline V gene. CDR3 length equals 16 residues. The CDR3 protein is CATSDSGQGKTDTQYF. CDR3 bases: TGTGCCACCAGTGATTCCGGGCAGGGTAAGACAGATACGCAGTATTTT.

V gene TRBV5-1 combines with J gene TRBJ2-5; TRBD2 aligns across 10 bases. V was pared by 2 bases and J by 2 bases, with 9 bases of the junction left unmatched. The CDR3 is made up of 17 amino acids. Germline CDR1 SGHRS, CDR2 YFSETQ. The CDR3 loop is CASSFPKRGGQQETQYF. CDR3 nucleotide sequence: TGCGCCAGCAGCTTCCCTAAGCGGGGGGGGCAACAAGAGACCCAGTACTTC.

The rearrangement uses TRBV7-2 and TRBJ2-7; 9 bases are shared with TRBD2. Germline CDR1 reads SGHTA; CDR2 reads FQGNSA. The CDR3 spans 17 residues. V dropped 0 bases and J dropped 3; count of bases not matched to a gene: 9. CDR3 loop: CASSLAVPAGGVYEQYF. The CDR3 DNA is TGTGCCAGCAGCTTAGCGGTACCAGCGGGAGGTGTCTACGAGCAGTACTTC.

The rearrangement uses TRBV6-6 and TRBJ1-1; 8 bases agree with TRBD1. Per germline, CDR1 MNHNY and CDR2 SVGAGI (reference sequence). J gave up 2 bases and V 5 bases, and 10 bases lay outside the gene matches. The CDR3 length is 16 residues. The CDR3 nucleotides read TGTGCCAGCAGTAAAACAGGGGGGATCGACAACACTGAAGCTTTCTTT. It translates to CASSKTGGIDNTEAFF.

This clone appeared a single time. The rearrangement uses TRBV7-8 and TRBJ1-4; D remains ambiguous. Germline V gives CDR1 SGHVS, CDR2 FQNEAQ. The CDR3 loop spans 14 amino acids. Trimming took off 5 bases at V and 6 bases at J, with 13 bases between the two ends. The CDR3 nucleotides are TGTGCCAGCAGCCAGAGGAGCAAGGATGAAAAACTGTTTTTT. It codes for CASSQRSKDEKLFF.

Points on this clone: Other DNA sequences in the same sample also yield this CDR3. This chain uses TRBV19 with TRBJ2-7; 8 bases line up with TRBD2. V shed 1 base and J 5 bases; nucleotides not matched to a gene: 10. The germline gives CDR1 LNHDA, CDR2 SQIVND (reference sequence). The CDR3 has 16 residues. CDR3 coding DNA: TGTGCCAGTAGTATAGGGGGTACGGGGGGGGCGGACGAGCAGTACTTC. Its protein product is CASSIGGTGGADEQYF.

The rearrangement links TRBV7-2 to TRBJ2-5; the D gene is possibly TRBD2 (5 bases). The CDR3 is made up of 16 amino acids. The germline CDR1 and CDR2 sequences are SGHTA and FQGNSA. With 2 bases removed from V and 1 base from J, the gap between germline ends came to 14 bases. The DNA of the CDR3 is TGTGCCAGCAGCTTATTCCAGCGGTCTGGCCAAGAGACCCAGTACTTC. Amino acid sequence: CASSLFQRSGQETQYF. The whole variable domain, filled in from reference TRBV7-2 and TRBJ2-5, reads GAGVSQSPSNKVTEKGKDVELRCDPISGHTALYWYRQSLGQGLEFLIYFQGNSAPDKSGLPSDRFSAERTGGSVSTLTIQRTQQEDSAVYLCASSLFQRSGQETQYFGPGTRLLVL.

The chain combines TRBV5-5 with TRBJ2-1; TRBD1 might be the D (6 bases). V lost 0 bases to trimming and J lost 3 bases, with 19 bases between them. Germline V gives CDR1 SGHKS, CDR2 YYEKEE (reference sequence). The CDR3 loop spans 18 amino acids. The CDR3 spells CASSLALPSGGSYNEQFF. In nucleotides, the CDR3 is TGTGCCAGCAGCTTGGCCCTGCCGTCTGGGGGCAGCTACAATGAGCAGTTCTTC.

In DNA, the CDR3 is TGTGCCAGCAGTACCACCGGGACAGGGGGACACGAGCAGTACTTC. This encodes CASSTTGTGGHEQYF. V and J are TRBV27 and TRBJ2-7; TRBD1 aligns across 11 bases. V lost 5 bases to trimming and J lost 5 bases; unmatched junction nucleotides: 8. CDR1 is MNHEY and CDR2 is SMNVEV in the germline V gene (reference sequence). The CDR3 is made up of 15 amino acids.

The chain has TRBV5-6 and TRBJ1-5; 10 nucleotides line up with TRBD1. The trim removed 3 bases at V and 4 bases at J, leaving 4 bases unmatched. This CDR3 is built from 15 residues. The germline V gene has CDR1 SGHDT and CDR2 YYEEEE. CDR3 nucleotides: TGTGCCAGCAGCTGGGGGACAGGGGCAAATCAGCCCCAGCATTTT. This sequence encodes CASSWGTGANQPQHF.